This T cell receptor (beta chain) was captured by sequencing in a study of blood T cell repertoires in COVID-19. The CDR3 contains 13 residues. CDR1 and CDR2 from the germline V gene are GTSNPN and SVGIG (reference sequence). The V gene end was trimmed by 3 bases and the J gene end by 6 bases; junction bases not matched to a gene: 4. Sequencing was performed with immunoSEQ multiplex PCR; in TCRdb, only in-frame clones are kept and a portion is missing. The data contain tens of thousands of clones, 90% of them singletons. This TCR came from a man aged 50 to 59 with COVID-19, enrolled during active disease. Sequencing was performed on peripheral blood. The gene calls are TRBV30 and TRBJ2-1, with 8 nucleotides matching TRBD1. CDR3 region: CAWSRTGFNEQFF. The CDR3 DNA follows: TGTGCCTGGAGCCGGACAGGGTTCAATGAGCAGTTCTTC.